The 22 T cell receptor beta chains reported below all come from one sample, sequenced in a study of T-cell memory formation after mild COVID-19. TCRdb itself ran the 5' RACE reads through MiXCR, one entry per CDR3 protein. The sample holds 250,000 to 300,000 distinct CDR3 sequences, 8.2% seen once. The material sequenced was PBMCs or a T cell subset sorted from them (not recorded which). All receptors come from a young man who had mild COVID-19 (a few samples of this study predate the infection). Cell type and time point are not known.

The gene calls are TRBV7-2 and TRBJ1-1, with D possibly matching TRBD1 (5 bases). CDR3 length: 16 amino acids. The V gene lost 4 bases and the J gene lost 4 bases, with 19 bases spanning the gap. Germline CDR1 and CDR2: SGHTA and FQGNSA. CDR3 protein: CASSYRAGLVGTEAFF. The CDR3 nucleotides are TGTGCCAGCAGCTATCGGGCAGGGCTCGTGGGCACTGAAGCTTTCTTT.

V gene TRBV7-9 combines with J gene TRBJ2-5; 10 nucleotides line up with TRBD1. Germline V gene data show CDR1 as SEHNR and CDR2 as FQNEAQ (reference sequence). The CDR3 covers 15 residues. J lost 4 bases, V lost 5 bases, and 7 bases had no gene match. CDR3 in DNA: TGTGCCAGCAGCGTAAGACAGGGGGCCGGAGAGACCCAGTACTTC. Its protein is CASSVRQGAGETQYF.

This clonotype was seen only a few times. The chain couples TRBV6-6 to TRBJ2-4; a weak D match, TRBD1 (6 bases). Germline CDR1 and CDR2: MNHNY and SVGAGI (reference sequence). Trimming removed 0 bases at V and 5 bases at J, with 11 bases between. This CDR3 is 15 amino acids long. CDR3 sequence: CASSYSRGRENIQYF. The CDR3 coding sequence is TGTGCCAGCAGTTACTCCAGGGGTAGGGAAAACATTCAGTACTTC.

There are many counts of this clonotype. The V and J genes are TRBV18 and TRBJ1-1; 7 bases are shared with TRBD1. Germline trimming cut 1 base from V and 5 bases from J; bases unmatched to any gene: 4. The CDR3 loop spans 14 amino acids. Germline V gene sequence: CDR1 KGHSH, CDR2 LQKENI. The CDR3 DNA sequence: TGTGCCAGCTCACCACAGGGGGCGCGGACTGAAGCTTTCTTT. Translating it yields CASSPQGARTEAFF.

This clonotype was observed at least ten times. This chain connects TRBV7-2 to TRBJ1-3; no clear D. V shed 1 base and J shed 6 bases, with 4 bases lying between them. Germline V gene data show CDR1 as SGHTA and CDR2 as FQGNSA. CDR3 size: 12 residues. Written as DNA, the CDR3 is TGTGCCAGCAGCTTAGGCCCAAACACCATATATTTT. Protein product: CASSLGPNTIYF. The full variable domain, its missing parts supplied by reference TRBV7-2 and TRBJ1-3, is GAGVSQSPSNKVTEKGKDVELRCDPISGHTALYWYRQSLGQGLEFLIYFQGNSAPDKSGLPSDRFSAERTGGSVSTLTIQRTQQEDSAVYLCASSLGPNTIYFGEGSWLTVV.

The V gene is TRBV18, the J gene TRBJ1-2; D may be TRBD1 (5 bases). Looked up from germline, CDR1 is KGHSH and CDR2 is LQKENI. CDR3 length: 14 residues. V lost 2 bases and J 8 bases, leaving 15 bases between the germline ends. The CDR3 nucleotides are TGTGCCAGCTCACCAACGGAGCAGGGCCGGGGCTACACCTTC. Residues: CASSPTEQGRGYTF. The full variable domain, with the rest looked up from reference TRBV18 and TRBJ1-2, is NAGVMQNPRHLVRRRGQEARLRCSPMKGHSHVYWYRQLPEEGLKFMVYLQKENIIDESGMPKERFSAEFPKEGPSILRIQQVVRGDSAAYFCASSPTEQGRGYTFGSGTRLTVV.

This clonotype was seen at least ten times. As DNA, the CDR3 is TGTGCCAGCAGTTTGAACAGGGGTCGGAGCACTGAAGCTTTCTTT. It specifies CASSLNRGRSTEAFF. The chain recombines TRBV28 with TRBJ1-1; TRBD1 agrees at 7 bases. The CDR3 loop spans 15 amino acids. The germline CDR1 and CDR2 sequences are MDHEN and SYDVKM. V dropped 3 bases and J dropped 4; count of bases not matched to a gene: 8.

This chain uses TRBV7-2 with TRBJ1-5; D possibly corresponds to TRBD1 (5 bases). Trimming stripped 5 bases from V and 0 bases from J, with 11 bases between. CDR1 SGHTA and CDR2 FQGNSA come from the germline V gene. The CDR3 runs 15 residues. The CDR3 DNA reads TGTGCCAGCAGCCAAGACAGAAGTAGCAATCAGCCCCAGCATTTT. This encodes CASSQDRSSNQPQHF.

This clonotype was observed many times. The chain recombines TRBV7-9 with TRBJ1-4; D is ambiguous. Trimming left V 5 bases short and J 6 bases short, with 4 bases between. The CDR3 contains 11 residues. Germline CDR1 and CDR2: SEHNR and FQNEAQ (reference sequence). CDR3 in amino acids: CASSTHEKLFF. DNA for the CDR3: TGTGCCAGCAGCACCCATGAAAAACTGTTTTTT.

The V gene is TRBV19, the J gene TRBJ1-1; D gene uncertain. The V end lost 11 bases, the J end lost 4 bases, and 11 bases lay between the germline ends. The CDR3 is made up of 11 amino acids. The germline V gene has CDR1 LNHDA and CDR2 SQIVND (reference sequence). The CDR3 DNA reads TGTGCCTCGGAGGGAGGCACTGAAGCTTTCTTT. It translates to CASEGGTEAFF.

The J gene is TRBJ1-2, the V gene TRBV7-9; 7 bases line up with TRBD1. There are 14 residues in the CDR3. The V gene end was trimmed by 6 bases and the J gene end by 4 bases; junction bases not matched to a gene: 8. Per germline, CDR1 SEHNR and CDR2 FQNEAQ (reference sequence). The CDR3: CASRLEQGPYGYTF. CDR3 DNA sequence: TGTGCCAGCAGACTTGAACAGGGGCCCTATGGCTACACCTTC.

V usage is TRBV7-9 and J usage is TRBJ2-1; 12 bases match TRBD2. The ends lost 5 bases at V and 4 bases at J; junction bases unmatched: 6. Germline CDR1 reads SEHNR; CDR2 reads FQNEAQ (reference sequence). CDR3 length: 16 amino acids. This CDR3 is CASSHRGLAGYNEQFF. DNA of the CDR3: TGTGCCAGCAGCCACCGAGGACTAGCGGGATACAATGAGCAGTTCTTC. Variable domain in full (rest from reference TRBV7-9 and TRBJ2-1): DTGVSQNPRHKITKRGQNVTFRCDPISEHNRLYWYRQTLGQGPEFLTYFQNEAQLEKSRLLSDRFSAERPKGSFSTLEIQRTEQGDSAMYLCASSHRGLAGYNEQFFGPGTRLTVL.

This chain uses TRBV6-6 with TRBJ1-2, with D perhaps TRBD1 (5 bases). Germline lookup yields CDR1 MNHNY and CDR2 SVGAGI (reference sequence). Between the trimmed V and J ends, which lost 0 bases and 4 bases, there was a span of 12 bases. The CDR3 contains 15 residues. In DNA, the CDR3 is TGTGCCAGCAGTTACTCCCGTGGCAGGGTCTATGGCTACACCTTC. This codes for CASSYSRGRVYGYTF.

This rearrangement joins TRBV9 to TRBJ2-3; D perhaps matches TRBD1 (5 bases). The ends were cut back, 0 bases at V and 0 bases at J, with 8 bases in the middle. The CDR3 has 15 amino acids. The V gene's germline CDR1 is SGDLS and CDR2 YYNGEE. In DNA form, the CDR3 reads TGTGCCAGCAGCGTAGGGGGCATGAGCACAGATACGCAGTATTTT. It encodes CASSVGGMSTDTQYF. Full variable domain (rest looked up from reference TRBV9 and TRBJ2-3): DSGVTQTPKHLITATGQRVTLRCSPRSGDLSVYWYQQSLDQGLQFLIQYYNGEERAKGNILERFSAQQFPDLHSELNLSSLELGDSALYFCASSVGGMSTDTQYFGPGTRLTVL.

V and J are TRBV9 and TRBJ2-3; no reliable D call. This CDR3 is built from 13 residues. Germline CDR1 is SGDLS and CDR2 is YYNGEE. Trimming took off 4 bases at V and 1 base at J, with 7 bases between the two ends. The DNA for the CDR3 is TGTGCCAGCAGCTACCTCCGCACAGATACGCAGTATTTT. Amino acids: CASSYLRTDTQYF.

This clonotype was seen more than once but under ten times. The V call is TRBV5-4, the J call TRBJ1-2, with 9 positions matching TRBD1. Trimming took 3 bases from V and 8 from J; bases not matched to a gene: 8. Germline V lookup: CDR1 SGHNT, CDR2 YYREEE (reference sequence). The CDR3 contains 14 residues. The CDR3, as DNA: TGTGCCAGCAGCTCTACGGACAGGGGTTCCGGCTACACCTTC. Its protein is CASSSTDRGSGYTF.

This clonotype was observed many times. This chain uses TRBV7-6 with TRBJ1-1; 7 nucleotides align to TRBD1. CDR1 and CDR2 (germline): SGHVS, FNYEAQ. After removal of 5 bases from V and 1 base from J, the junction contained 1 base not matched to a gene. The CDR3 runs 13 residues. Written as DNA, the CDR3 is TGTGCCAGCAGCGGACAGGCGAACACTGAAGCTTTCTTT. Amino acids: CASSGQANTEAFF.

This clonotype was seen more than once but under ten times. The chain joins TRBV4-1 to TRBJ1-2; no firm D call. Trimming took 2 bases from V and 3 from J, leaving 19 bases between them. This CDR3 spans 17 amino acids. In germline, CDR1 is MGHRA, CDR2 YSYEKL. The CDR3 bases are TGCGCCAGCAGCCAAACCAGTGGCGAAGTAATTTACTATGGCTACACCTTC. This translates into CASSQTSGEVIYYGYTF.

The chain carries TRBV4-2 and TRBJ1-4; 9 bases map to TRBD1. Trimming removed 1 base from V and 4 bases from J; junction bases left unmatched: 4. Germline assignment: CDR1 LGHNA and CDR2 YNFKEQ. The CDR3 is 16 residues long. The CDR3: CASSQASGQGNEKLFF. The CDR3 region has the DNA TGTGCCAGCAGCCAAGCGTCGGGACAGGGTAATGAAAAACTGTTTTTT.

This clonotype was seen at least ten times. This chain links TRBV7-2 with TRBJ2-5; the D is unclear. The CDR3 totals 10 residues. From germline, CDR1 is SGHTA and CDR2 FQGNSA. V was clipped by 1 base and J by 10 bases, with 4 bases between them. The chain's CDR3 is CASSLGLQYF. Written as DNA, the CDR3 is TGTGCCAGCAGCTTAGGTCTCCAGTACTTC. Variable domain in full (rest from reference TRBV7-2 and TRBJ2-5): GAGVSQSPSNKVTEKGKDVELRCDPISGHTALYWYRQSLGQGLEFLIYFQGNSAPDKSGLPSDRFSAERTGGSVSTLTIQRTQQEDSAVYLCASSLGLQYFGPGTRLLVL.

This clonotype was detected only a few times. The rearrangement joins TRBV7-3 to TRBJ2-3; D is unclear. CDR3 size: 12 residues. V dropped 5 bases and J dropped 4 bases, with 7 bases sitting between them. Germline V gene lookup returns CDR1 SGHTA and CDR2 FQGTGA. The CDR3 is CASSGPADTQYF. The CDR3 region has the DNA TGTGCCAGCAGCGGACCTGCAGATACGCAGTATTTT.

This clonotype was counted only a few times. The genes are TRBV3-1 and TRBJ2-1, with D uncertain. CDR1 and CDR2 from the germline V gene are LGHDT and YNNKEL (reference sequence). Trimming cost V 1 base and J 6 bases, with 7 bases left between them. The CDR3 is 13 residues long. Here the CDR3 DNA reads TGTGCCAGCAGCCAAGGTGGTAGCAATGAGCAGTTCTTC. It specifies CASSQGGSNEQFF.